One and the same sample provided the 5 T cell receptor beta chains below, sequenced in a study of graft-versus-host responses after intestinal transplantation. Antigen specificity for these receptors is unknown. Here immunoSEQ multiplex PCR was the method, and the copy in TCRdb shows in-frame clones only, minus some. Among 96,000 or so clones listed, about 90% were seen once. The specimen comprised unstimulated CD4+ T cells sorted from spleen or lymph node cells, sampled before intestinal transplant. The receptors originated from a human donor who received an intestinal transplant.

The V and J genes are TRBV9 and TRBJ2-2; 8 bases are a match to TRBD1. The CDR3 runs to 16 residues. Losses at the gene ends were 3 bases for V and 7 bases for J; bases not matched to a gene: 11. Germline assignment: CDR1 SGDLS and CDR2 YYNGEE. The CDR3 region has the DNA TGTGCCAGCAGCGGCGGACAGGGCTTCTCCCGCGGGGAGCTGTTTTTT. Protein sequence: CASSGGQGFSRGELFF.

The chain combines TRBV6-6 with TRBJ1-1, with a weak D call TRBD1 (6 bases). The CDR3 runs 14 residues. V was shortened by 6 bases and J by 1 base, with 12 bases between the two germline ends. Germline assignment: CDR1 MNHNY and CDR2 SVGAGI (reference sequence). CDR3 bases: TGTGCCAGCAGCGAAGGGGGTAAGAACACTGAAGCTTTCTTT. Translated, it gives CASSEGGKNTEAFF.

The rearrangement links TRBV5-1 to TRBJ2-5, with TRBD2 matching 7 bases. There are 13 residues in the CDR3. Trimming took 8 bases from V and 2 from J; bases not matched to a gene: 6. Germline V lookup: CDR1 SGHRS, CDR2 YFSETQ. The CDR3 is CASNQRGQETQYF. In DNA form, the CDR3 reads TGCGCCAGTAATCAGCGGGGTCAAGAGACCCAGTACTTC.

As to this clone: The same CDR3 also results from other DNA sequences found in this sample. The chain couples TRBV5-1 to TRBJ2-1; 7 nucleotides match TRBD2. V lost 0 bases and J lost 2; bases outside the gene matches: 5. In germline, CDR1 is SGHRS, CDR2 YFSETQ. The CDR3 has 16 amino acids. The CDR3 is CASSLVWGRAYNEQFF. As DNA, the CDR3 is TGCGCCAGCAGCTTGGTTTGGGGGAGGGCCTACAATGAGCAGTTCTTC. The variable domain in full, completed from reference TRBV5-1 and TRBJ2-1, reads KAGVTQTPRYLIKTRGQQVTLSCSPISGHRSVSWYQQTPGQGLQFLFEYFSETQRNKGNFPGRFSGRQFSNSRSEMNVSTLELGDSALYLCASSLVWGRAYNEQFFGPGTRLTVL.

V gene TRBV5-1 combines with J gene TRBJ2-1; possibly TRBD2 for D (6 bases). There are 16 residues in the CDR3. Germline assignment: CDR1 SGHRS and CDR2 YFSETQ. Trimming cost V 3 bases and J 8 bases, with 21 bases left between them. The CDR3 protein is CASSWVEAGPDDEQFF. CDR3 DNA sequence: TGCGCCAGCAGCTGGGTTGAGGCGGGACCGGACGATGAGCAGTTCTTC. The full variable domain, in which reference TRBV5-1 and TRBJ2-1 provide the parts outside the CDR3, is KAGVTQTPRYLIKTRGQQVTLSCSPISGHRSVSWYQQTPGQGLQFLFEYFSETQRNKGNFPGRFSGRQFSNSRSEMNVSTLELGDSALYLCASSWVEAGPDDEQFFGPGTRLTVL.